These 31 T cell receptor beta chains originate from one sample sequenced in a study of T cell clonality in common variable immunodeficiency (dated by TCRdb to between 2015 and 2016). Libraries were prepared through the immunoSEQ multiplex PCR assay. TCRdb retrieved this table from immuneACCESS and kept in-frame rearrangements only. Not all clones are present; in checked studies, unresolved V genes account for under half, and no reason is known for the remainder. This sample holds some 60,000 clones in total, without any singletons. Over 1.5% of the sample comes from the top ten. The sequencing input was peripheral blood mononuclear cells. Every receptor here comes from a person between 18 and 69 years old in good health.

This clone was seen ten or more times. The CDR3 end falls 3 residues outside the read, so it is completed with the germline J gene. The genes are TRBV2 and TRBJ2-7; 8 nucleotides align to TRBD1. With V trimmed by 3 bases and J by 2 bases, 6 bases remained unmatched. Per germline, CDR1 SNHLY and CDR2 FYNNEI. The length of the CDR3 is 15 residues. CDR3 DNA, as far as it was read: TGTGCCAGCAGTGACCGACAGGGGTTCACCTACGAG. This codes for CASSDRQGFTYE. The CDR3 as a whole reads CASSDRQGFTYEQYF.

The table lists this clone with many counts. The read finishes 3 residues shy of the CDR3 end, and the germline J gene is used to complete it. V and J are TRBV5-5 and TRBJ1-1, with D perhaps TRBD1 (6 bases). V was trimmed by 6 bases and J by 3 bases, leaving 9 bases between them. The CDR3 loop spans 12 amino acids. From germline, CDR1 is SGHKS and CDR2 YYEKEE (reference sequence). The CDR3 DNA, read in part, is TGTGCCAGCAAGGGGGTGTACACTGAA. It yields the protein CASKGVYTE. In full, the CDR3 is CASKGVYTEAFF. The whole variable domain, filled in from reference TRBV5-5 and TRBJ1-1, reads DAGVTQSPTHLIKTRGQQVTLRCSPISGHKSVSWYQQVLGQGPQFIFQYYEKEERGRGNFPDRFSARQFPNYSSELNVNALLLGDSALYLCASKGVYTEAFFGQGTRLTVV.

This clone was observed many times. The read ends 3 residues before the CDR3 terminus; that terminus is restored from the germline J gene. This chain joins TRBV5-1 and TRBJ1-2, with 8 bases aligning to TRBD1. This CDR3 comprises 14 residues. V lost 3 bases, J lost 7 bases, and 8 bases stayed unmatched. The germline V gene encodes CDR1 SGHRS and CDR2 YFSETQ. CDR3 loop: CASSYGQGLFGYTF. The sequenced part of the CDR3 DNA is TGCGCCAGCAGCTACGGACAGGGCCTTTTTGGC. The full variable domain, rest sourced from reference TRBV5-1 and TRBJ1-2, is KAGVTQTPRYLIKTRGQQVTLSCSPISGHRSVSWYQQTPGQGLQFLFEYFSETQRNKGNFPGRFSGRQFSNSRSEMNVSTLELGDSALYLCASSYGQGLFGYTFGSGTRLTVV.

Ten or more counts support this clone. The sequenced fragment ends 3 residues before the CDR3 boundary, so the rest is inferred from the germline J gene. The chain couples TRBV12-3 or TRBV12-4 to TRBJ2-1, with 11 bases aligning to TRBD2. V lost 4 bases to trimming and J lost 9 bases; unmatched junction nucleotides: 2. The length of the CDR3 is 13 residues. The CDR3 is CASSSGLAAEQFF. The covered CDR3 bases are TGTGCCAGCAGTTCGGGACTAGCGGCTGAG.

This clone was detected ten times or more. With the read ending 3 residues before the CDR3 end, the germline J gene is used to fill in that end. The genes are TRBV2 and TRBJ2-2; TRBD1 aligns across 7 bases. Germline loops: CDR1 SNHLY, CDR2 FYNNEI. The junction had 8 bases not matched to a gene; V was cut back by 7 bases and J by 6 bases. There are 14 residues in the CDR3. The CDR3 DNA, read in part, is TGTGCCAGCATCGGGCGACAGGGCCCCGGGGAG. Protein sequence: CASIGRQGPGE. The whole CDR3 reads CASIGRQGPGELFF.

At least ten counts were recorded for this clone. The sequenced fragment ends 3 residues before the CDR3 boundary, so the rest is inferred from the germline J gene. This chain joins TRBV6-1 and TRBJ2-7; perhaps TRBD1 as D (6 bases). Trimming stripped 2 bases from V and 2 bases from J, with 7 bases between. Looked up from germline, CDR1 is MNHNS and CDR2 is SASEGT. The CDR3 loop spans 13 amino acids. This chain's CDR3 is CASSERQAYEQYF. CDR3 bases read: TGTGCCAGCAGTGAAAGACAGGCCTACGAG.

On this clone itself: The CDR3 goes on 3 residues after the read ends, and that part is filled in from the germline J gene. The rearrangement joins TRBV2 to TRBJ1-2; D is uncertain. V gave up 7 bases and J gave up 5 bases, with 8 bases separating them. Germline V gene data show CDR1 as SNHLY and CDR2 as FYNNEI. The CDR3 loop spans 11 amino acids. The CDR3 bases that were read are TGTGCCAGCACGGGCGGGTATGGC. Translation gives CASTGGYG. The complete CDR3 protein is CASTGGYGYTF. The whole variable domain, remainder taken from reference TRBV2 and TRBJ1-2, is EPEVTQTPSHQVTQMGQEVILRCVPISNHLYFYWYRQILGQKVEFLVSFYNNEISEKSEIFDDQFSVERPDGSNFTLKIRSTKLEDSAMYFCASTGGYGYTFGSGTRLTVV.

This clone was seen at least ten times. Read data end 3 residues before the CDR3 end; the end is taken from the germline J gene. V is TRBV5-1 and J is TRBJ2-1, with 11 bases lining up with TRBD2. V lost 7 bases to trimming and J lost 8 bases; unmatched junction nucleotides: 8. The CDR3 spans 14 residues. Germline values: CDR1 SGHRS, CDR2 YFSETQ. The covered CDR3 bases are TGCGCCAGCTCGCACAAACTAGCGGGAGATGAG. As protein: CASSHKLAGDE. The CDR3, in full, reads CASSHKLAGDEQFF.

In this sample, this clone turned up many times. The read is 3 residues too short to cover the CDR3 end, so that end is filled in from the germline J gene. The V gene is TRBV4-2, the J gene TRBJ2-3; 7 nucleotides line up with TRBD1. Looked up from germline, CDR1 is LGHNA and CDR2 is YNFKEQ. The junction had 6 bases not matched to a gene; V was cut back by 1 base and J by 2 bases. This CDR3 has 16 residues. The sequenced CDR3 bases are TGTGCCAGCAGCCAAGGGACAGGTGGGGTCACAGATACG. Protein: CASSQGTGGVTDT. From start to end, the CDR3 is CASSQGTGGVTDTQYF.

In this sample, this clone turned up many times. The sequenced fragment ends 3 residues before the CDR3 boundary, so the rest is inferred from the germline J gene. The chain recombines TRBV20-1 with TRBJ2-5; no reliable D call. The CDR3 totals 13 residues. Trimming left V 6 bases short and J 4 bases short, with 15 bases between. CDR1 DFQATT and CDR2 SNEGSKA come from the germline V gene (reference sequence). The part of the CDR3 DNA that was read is TGCAGTGCCCCCCGTAACCTCGGAGAGACC. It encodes CSAPRNLGET. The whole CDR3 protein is CSAPRNLGETQYF.

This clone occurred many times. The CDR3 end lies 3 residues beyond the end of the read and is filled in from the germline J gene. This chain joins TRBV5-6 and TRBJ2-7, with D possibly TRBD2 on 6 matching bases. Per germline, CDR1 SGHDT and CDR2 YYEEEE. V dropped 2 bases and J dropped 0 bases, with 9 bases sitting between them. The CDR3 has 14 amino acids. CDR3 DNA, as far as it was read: TGTGCCAGCAGCTTATTCGGGGGCTCCTACGAG. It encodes CASSLFGGSYE. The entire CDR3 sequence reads CASSLFGGSYEQYF.

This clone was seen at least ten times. CDR3 sequence reads: CASSLISSNEQFF. CDR3 bases read: TGTGCCAGCAGTCTAATCTCAAGCAATGAG. The chain joins TRBV7-9 to TRBJ2-1; D uncertain. With the read ending 3 residues before the CDR3 end, the germline J gene is used to fill in that end. In germline, CDR1 is SEHNR, CDR2 FQNEAQ (reference sequence). V was pared by 6 bases and J by 6 bases, with 12 bases between. This CDR3 has 13 amino acids.

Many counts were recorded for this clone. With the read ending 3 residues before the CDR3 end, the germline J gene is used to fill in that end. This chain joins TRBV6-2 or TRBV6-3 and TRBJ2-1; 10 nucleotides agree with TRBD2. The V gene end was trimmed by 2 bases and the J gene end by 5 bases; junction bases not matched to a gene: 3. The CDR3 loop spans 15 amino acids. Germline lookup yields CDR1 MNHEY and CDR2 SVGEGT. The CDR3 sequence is CASSYGLADHNEQFF. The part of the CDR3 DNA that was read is TGTGCCAGCAGTTACGGACTAGCGGACCACAATGAG.

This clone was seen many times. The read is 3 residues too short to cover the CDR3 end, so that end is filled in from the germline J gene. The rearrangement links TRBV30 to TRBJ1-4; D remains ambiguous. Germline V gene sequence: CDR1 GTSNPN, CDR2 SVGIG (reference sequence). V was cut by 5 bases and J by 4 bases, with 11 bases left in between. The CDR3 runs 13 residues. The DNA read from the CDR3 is TGTGCCTGGTCGGGGTTACTTAATGAAAAA. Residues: CAWSGLLNEK. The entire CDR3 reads CAWSGLLNEKLFF.

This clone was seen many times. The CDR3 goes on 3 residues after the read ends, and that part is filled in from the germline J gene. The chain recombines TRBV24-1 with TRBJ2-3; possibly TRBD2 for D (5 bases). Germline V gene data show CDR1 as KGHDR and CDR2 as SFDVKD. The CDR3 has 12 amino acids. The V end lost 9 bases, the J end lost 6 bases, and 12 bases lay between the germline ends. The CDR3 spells CATSQRADTQYF. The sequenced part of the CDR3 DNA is TGTGCCACCTCTCAGAGGGCGGATACG.

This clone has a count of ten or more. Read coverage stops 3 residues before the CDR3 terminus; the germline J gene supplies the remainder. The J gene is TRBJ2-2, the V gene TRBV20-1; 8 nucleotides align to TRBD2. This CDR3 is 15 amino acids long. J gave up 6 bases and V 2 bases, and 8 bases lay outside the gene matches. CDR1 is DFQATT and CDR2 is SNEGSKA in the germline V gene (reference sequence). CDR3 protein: CSARTGGVASGELFF. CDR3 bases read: TGCAGTGCTAGAACCGGGGGGGTAGCGTCCGGGGAG.

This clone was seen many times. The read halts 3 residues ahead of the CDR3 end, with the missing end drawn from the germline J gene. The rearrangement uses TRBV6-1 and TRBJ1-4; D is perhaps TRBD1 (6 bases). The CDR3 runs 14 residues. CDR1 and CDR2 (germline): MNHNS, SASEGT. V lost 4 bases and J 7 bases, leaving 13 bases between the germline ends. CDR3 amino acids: CASSGGGAGEKLFF. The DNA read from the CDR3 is TGTGCCAGCAGTGGGGGGGGCGCGGGTGAAAAA.

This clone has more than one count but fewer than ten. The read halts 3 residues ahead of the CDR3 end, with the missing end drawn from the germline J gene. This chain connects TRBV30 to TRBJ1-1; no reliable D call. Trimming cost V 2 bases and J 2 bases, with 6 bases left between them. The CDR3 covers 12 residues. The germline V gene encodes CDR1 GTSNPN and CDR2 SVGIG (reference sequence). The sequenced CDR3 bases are TGTGCCTGGAGTACAGTAAACACTGAA. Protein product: CAWSTVNTE. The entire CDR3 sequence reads CAWSTVNTEAFF.

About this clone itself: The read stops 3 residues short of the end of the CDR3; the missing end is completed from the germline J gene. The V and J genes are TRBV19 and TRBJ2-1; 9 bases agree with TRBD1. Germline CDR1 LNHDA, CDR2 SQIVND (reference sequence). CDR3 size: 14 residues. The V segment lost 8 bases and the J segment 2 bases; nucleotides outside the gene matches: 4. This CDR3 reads CASRDRATYNEQFF. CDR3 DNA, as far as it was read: TGTGCCAGTCGGGACAGGGCTACCTACAATGAG.

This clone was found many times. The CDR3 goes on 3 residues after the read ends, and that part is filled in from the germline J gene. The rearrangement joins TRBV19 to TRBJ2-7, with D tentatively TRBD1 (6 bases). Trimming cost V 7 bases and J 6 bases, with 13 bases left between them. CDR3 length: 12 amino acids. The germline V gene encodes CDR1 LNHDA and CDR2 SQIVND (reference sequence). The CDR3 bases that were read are TGTGCCAGTAATGAACAGGGATTCGAG. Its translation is CASNEQGFE. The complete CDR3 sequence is CASNEQGFEQYF.

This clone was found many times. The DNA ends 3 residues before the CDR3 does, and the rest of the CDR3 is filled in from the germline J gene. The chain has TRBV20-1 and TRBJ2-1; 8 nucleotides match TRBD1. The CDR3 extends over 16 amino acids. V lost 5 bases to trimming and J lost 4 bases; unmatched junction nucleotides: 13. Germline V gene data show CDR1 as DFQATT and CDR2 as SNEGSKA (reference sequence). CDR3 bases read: TGCAGTGCTCCAGTTGTACGGGACAGGTCTTACAATGAG. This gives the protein CSAPVVRDRSYNE. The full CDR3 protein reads CSAPVVRDRSYNEQFF.

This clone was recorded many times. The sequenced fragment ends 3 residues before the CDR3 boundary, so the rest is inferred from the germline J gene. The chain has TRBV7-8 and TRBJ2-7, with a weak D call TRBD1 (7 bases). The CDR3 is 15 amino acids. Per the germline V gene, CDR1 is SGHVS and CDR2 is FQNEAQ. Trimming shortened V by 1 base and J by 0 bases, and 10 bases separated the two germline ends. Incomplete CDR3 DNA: TGTGCCAGCAGCTTAGGGCAGGGGGGCTCCTACGAG. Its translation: CASSLGQGGSYE. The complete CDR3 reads CASSLGQGGSYEQYF.

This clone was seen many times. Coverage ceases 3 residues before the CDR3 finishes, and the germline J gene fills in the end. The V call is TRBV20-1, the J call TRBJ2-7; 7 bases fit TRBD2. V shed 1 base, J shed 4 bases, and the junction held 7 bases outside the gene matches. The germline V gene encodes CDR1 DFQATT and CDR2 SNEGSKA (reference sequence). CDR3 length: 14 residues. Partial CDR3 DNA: TGCAGTGCTAGAGTGAGGGACTATGGTTACGAG. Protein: CSARVRDYGYE. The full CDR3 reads CSARVRDYGYEQYF.

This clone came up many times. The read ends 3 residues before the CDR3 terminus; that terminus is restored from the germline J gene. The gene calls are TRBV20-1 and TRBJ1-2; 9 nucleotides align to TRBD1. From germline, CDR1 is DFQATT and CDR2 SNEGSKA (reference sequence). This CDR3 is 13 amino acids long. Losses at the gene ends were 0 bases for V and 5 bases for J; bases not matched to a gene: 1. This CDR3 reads CSARDGTGYGYTF. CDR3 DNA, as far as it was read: TGCAGTGCTAGAGATGGGACAGGGTATGGC.

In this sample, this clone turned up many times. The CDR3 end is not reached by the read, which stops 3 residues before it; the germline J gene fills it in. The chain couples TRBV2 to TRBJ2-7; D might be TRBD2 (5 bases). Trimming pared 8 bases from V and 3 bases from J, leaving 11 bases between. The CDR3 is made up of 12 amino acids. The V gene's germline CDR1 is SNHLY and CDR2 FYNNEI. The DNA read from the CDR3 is TGTGCCAGCCTCTTCGCGGGCTACGAG. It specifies CASLFAGYE. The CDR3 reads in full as CASLFAGYEQYF.

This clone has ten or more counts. The covered CDR3 bases are TGTGCCAGTAGTAGGAGACAGGGCCTAGATACG. As protein: CASSRRQGLDT. In full, the CDR3 reads CASSRRQGLDTQYF. V is TRBV19 and J is TRBJ2-3; 7 positions agree with TRBD1. The read gets to within 3 residues of the CDR3 end, and the germline J gene fills in the rest. The CDR3 is 14 amino acids. Germline CDR1 reads LNHDA; CDR2 reads SQIVND (reference sequence). The ends lost 4 bases at V and 5 bases at J; junction bases unmatched: 6.

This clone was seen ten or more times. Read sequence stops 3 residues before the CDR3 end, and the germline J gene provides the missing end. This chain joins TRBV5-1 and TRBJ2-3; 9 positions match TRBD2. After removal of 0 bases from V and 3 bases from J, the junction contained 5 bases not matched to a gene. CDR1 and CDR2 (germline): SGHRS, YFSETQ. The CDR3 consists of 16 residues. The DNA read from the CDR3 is TGCGCCAGCAGCTTGGTAGCGGGAGTAGGGACAGATACG. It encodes CASSLVAGVGTDT. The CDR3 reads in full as CASSLVAGVGTDTQYF.

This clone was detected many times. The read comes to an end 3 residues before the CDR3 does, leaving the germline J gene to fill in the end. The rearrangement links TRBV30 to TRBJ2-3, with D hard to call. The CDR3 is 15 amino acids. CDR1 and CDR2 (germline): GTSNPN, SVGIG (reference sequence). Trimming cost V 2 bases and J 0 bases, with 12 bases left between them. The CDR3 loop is CAWSRVFASTDTQYF. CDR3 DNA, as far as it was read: TGTGCCTGGAGTAGGGTTTTTGCTAGCACAGATACG.

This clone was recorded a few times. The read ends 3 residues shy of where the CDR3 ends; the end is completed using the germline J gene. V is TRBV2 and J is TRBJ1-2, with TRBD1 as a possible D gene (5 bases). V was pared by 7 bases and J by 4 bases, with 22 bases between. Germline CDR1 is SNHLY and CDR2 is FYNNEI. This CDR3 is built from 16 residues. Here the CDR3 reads CASKGLMEGRSYGYTF. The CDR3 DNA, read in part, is TGTGCCAGCAAAGGTTTAATGGAGGGGAGAAGCTATGGC.

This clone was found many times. The CDR3 DNA, read in part, is TGCGCCAGCAGCCAAGTCGGGTTAGCGGTAGATACG. As protein: CASSQVGLAVDT. The entire CDR3 sequence reads CASSQVGLAVDTQYF. The rearrangement uses TRBV4-1 and TRBJ2-3, with D tentatively TRBD2 (6 bases). The read is 3 residues too short to cover the CDR3 end, so that end is filled in from the germline J gene. From germline, CDR1 is MGHRA and CDR2 YSYEKL. CDR3 length: 15 amino acids. V lost 1 base to trimming and J lost 5 bases, with 13 bases between them.

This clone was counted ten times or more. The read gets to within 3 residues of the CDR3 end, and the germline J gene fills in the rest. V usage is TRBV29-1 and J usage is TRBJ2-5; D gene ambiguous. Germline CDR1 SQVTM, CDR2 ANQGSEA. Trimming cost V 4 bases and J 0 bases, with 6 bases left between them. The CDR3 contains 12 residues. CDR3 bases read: TGCAGCGTTGTGCAGTACCAAGAGACC. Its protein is CSVVQYQET. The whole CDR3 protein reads CSVVQYQETQYF.